The next 25 T cell receptor beta chains were all read from a single sample in a study of control samples from healthy donors and cancer patients. Sequencing was performed with immunoSEQ multiplex PCR; in TCRdb, only in-frame clones are kept and a portion is missing. The table lists about 150,000 clones, around 96% of them singletons. The sample taken for sequencing was blood. The receptors were sampled from a man aged 40-49 years in good health.

The V call is TRBV30, the J call TRBJ2-3; D perhaps matches TRBD2 (5 bases). Germline CDR1 reads GTSNPN; CDR2 reads SVGIG (reference sequence). Trimming took 1 base from V and 7 from J, leaving 9 bases between them. The CDR3 loop spans 12 amino acids. The CDR3: CAWSGGQNTQYF. CDR3 bases: TGTGCCTGGAGTGGCGGGCAAAATACGCAGTATTTT.

V usage is TRBV2 and J usage is TRBJ1-2; the D gene is possibly TRBD1 (5 bases). V lost 8 bases and J lost 8, with 21 bases in between. Germline loops: CDR1 SNHLY, CDR2 FYNNEI. CDR3 length: 14 residues. This CDR3 reads CASGGLPSVGGYTF. The CDR3 DNA reads TGTGCCAGCGGGGGGTTACCCTCAGTCGGCGGCTACACCTTC.

The J gene is TRBJ2-7, the V gene TRBV7-2; 8 positions agree with TRBD2. This CDR3 has 16 residues. The germline V gene has CDR1 SGHTA and CDR2 FQGNSA. With V trimmed by 2 bases and J by 7 bases, 13 bases remained unmatched. The CDR3 protein is CASSLKIGGAPLEQYF. In nucleotides, the CDR3 is TGTGCCAGCAGCTTAAAAATCGGGGGGGCGCCCCTTGAGCAGTACTTC.

The V and J genes are TRBV18 and TRBJ1-2; 7 bases agree with TRBD1. CDR3 length: 16 residues. V dropped 2 bases and J dropped 7; count of bases not matched to a gene: 13. Germline CDR1 and CDR2: KGHSH and LQKENI. The CDR3 DNA reads as TGTGCCAGCTCACCAAGAGCAGCAGGGGGGGTAACTGGCTACACCTTC. This gives the protein CASSPRAAGGVTGYTF.

The CDR3 spells CASSLNRDLQDQPQHF. The CDR3 bases are TGTGCCAGCAGCTTAAACCGGGACTTACAAGATCAGCCCCAGCATTTT. The V and J genes are TRBV7-2 and TRBJ1-5, with a tentative D call TRBD1 (5 bases). V lost 2 bases and J 5 bases, leaving 16 bases between the germline ends. The CDR3 runs 16 residues. CDR1 and CDR2 from the germline V gene are SGHTA and FQGNSA. Based on the CDR3 plus reference TRBV7-2 and TRBJ1-5, the full variable domain is GAGVSQSPSNKVTEKGKDVELRCDPISGHTALYWYRQSLGQGLEFLIYFQGNSAPDKSGLPSDRFSAERTGGSVSTLTIQRTQQEDSAVYLCASSLNRDLQDQPQHFGDGTRLSIL.

The rearrangement uses TRBV2 and TRBJ1-2, with D perhaps TRBD1 (5 bases). Trimming left V 7 bases short and J 2 bases short, with 14 bases between. The CDR3 is made up of 14 amino acids. Germline CDR1 SNHLY, CDR2 FYNNEI. CDR3 in amino acids: CASKIGDLNYGYTF. CDR3 nucleotides: TGTGCCAGCAAGATCGGGGACCTCAACTATGGCTACACCTTC.

The chain couples TRBV28 to TRBJ1-5; maybe TRBD1 (5 bases). V was shortened by 6 bases and J by 6 bases, with 15 bases between the two germline ends. Germline V gives CDR1 MDHEN, CDR2 SYDVKM. The CDR3 length is 14 residues. CDR3 coding DNA: TGTGCCAGCAGCCCCCGCGGGGGTTTTCAGCCCCAGCATTTT. This codes for CASSPRGGFQPQHF.

CDR3 residues: CASTTRGWGTEAFF. The CDR3 DNA reads as TGTGCCAGCACCACCAGGGGATGGGGCACTGAAGCTTTCTTT. The chain couples TRBV28 to TRBJ1-1; a weak D match, TRBD1 (6 bases). CDR1 and CDR2 from the germline V gene are MDHEN and SYDVKM. V dropped 7 bases and J dropped 4 bases, with 16 bases sitting between them. CDR3 size: 14 residues.

The chain recombines TRBV3-1 (or the pseudogene TRBV3-2) with TRBJ2-7; 10 bases line up with TRBD1. V gave up 3 bases and J gave up 2 bases; unmatched junction bases: 4. The CDR3 length is 15 residues. Germline lookup yields CDR1 LGHDT and CDR2 YNNKEL (reference sequence). The DNA of the CDR3 is TGTGCCAGCAGCCACGTTGGACAGGGGGCCTACGAGCAGTACTTC. Translating gives CASSHVGQGAYEQYF.

This CDR3 reads CASSQEGTRRAFF. In DNA form, the CDR3 reads TGTGCCAGCAGCCAAGAAGGGACCCGTAGGGCTTTCTTT. The V call is TRBV3-1 (or the pseudogene TRBV3-2), the J call TRBJ1-1; D perhaps matches TRBD1 (5 bases). V lost 0 bases and J 11 bases, leaving 13 bases between the germline ends. This CDR3 spans 13 amino acids. From germline, CDR1 is LGHDT and CDR2 YNNKEL (reference sequence).

This clone was observed a single time. The chain combines TRBV7-9 with TRBJ2-1; D gene uncertain. The CDR3 is 16 residues long. Germline V gene data show CDR1 as SEHNR and CDR2 as FQNEAQ (reference sequence). Trimming shortened V by 5 bases and J by 0 bases, and 14 bases separated the two germline ends. The CDR3 here is CASSGPRASSYNEQFF. The DNA of the CDR3 is TGTGCCAGCAGCGGCCCAAGGGCTAGCTCCTACAATGAGCAGTTCTTC.

This sequence joins TRBV5-5 and TRBJ2-7; 9 bases are a match to TRBD1. With 2 bases clipped from V and 5 bases from J, the junction kept 2 bases outside the gene matches. The CDR3 length is 13 residues. Looked up from germline, CDR1 is SGHKS and CDR2 is YYEKEE (reference sequence). The CDR3 reads CASSFWTGDEQYF. CDR3 DNA sequence: TGTGCCAGCAGCTTCTGGACAGGGGACGAGCAGTACTTC.

The chain combines TRBV9 with TRBJ2-2; D gene unclear. This CDR3 spans 15 amino acids. Trimming shortened V by 2 bases and J by 3 bases, and 11 bases separated the two germline ends. Looked up from germline, CDR1 is SGDLS and CDR2 is YYNGEE. This chain's CDR3 is CASSVGSRDTGELFF. In DNA form, the CDR3 reads TGTGCCAGCAGCGTCGGGTCTCGGGACACCGGGGAGCTGTTTTTT.

This chain joins TRBV7-2 and TRBJ2-7; D is unclear. The CDR3 covers 14 residues. Trimming cost V 5 bases and J 2 bases, with 13 bases left between them. In germline, CDR1 is SGHTA, CDR2 FQGNSA. The chain's CDR3 is CASSPGSATYEQYF. CDR3 DNA: TGTGCCAGCAGCCCCGGATCCGCGACCTACGAGCAGTACTTC.

The chain combines TRBV5-6 with TRBJ1-4; D perhaps matches TRBD1 (5 bases). Germline CDR1 reads SGHDT; CDR2 reads YYEEEE. V lost 0 bases, J lost 7 bases, and 7 bases lay in between. The CDR3 has 13 residues. Here the CDR3 reads CASSLGGGEKLFF. The CDR3 bases are TGTGCCAGCAGCTTGGGGGGCGGTGAAAAACTGTTTTTT.

The chain links TRBV28 to TRBJ1-1; perhaps TRBD1 as D (6 bases). CDR3 length equals 13 residues. Germline values: CDR1 MDHEN, CDR2 SYDVKM. The V and J ends lost 7 bases and 5 bases respectively, with 14 bases between them. CDR3 sequence: CASTLGGKTEAFF. The CDR3, as DNA: TGTGCCAGCACCCTGGGGGGCAAGACTGAAGCTTTCTTT.

This rearrangement joins TRBV7-8 to TRBJ2-6; possible D gene TRBD1, 6 bases. CDR3 size: 17 residues. V lost 0 bases and J lost 0, with 9 bases in between. Germline lookup yields CDR1 SGHVS and CDR2 FQNEAQ. The chain's CDR3 is CASSLAGAGSGANVLTF. The CDR3 region has the DNA TGTGCCAGCAGCTTAGCGGGGGCAGGCTCTGGGGCCAACGTCCTGACTTTC.

V is TRBV7-2 and J is TRBJ1-2, with D perhaps TRBD1 (5 bases). V was clipped by 1 base and J by 6 bases, with 18 bases between them. CDR1 and CDR2 from the germline V gene are SGHTA and FQGNSA. The CDR3 totals 16 residues. Here the CDR3 DNA reads TGTGCCAGCAGCTTAGGGACCGGGGCGGGTAGAAATGGCTACACCTTC. Its protein product is CASSLGTGAGRNGYTF. The entire variable domain, with the rest obtained from reference TRBV7-2 and TRBJ1-2, is as follows: GAGVSQSPSNKVTEKGKDVELRCDPISGHTALYWYRQSLGQGLEFLIYFQGNSAPDKSGLPSDRFSAERTGGSVSTLTIQRTQQEDSAVYLCASSLGTGAGRNGYTFGSGTRLTVV.

This rearrangement joins TRBV25-1 to TRBJ1-3; weak D call: TRBD1 (6 bases). The CDR3 covers 16 residues. Between the trimmed V and J ends, which lost 2 bases and 8 bases, there was a span of 19 bases. CDR1 is MGHDK and CDR2 is SYGVNS in the germline V gene. The CDR3 reads CASSEGPDRGLDTIYF. As DNA, the CDR3 is TGTGCCAGCAGTGAAGGTCCAGACCGGGGGCTTGACACCATATATTTT.

The chain is built from TRBV6-1 and TRBJ2-5; D is unclear. There are 15 residues in the CDR3. The ends were cut back, 1 base at V and 5 bases at J, with 14 bases in the middle. CDR1 is MNHNS and CDR2 is SASEGT in the germline V gene. The CDR3 is CASSEGHDTLETQYF. The CDR3 coding sequence is TGTGCCAGCAGTGAAGGGCATGACACCCTCGAGACCCAGTACTTC.

This clone was observed a few times. The chain carries TRBV5-1 and TRBJ1-2; the match to TRBD1 covers 9 bases. Looked up from germline, CDR1 is SGHRS and CDR2 is YFSETQ. The trim removed 4 bases at V and 4 bases at J, leaving 8 bases unmatched. The CDR3 contains 15 residues. As DNA, the CDR3 is TGCGCCAGCAGCGACCGGGACAGGGCTTCCTATGGCTACACCTTC. Its translation: CASSDRDRASYGYTF.

V is TRBV28 and J is TRBJ1-6; D is unresolved. The CDR3 has 16 amino acids. Looked up from germline, CDR1 is MDHEN and CDR2 is SYDVKM. Trimming cost V 5 bases and J 0 bases, with 11 bases left between them. The CDR3 here is CASSGEGSSYNSPLHF. CDR3 sequence (DNA): TGTGCCAGCAGTGGCGAGGGATCCTCCTATAATTCACCCCTCCACTTT. Based on the CDR3 plus reference TRBV28 and TRBJ1-6, the full variable domain is DVKVTQSSRYLVKRTGEKVFLECVQDMDHENMFWYRQDPGLGLRLIYFSYDVKMKEKGDIPEGYSVSREKKERFSLILESASTNQTSMYLCASSGEGSSYNSPLHFGNGTRLTVT.

The chain uses TRBV19 and TRBJ1-5, with D unresolved. The germline gives CDR1 LNHDA, CDR2 SQIVND (reference sequence). CDR3 size: 14 residues. Trimming removed 3 bases at V and 5 bases at J, with 11 bases between. The CDR3: CASSIGLTDQPQHF. CDR3 DNA: TGTGCCAGTAGTATTGGACTAACCGATCAGCCCCAGCATTTT.

This chain uses TRBV30 with TRBJ1-1, with D tentatively TRBD1 (5 bases). V lost 3 bases, J lost 5 bases, and 13 bases lay in between. Germline CDR1 GTSNPN, CDR2 SVGIG (reference sequence). The CDR3 extends over 13 amino acids. CDR3 loop: CAWRGVRGTEAFF. The DNA for the CDR3 is TGTGCCTGGAGGGGGGTACGCGGAACTGAAGCTTTCTTT.

This clone was recorded only once. V usage is TRBV28 and J usage is TRBJ1-1; D gene uncertain. This CDR3 comprises 13 residues. Germline V gene data show CDR1 as MDHEN and CDR2 as SYDVKM. The V and J ends lost 7 bases and 6 bases respectively, with 15 bases between them. The DNA of the CDR3 is TGTGCCAGCATAGGTAGAAGGAGCGCTGAAGCTTTCTTT. It codes for CASIGRRSAEAFF. The full variable domain, rest sourced from reference TRBV28 and TRBJ1-1, is DVKVTQSSRYLVKRTGEKVFLECVQDMDHENMFWYRQDPGLGLRLIYFSYDVKMKEKGDIPEGYSVSREKKERFSLILESASTNQTSMYLCASIGRRSAEAFFGQGTRLTVV.